These 30 T cell receptor beta chains were sequenced from one sample in a study of cytomegalovirus exposure and HLA in healthy donors. Researchers ran the PCR with 60 Vbeta and 13 Jbeta primers. Using immunoSEQ multiplex PCR, the repertoire was profiled, and TCRdb retains in-frame clones only, with some absent. The sample yields under 300,000 clones, around 80% seen once. What was sequenced was PBMCs. The receptor set was obtained from an older woman in good health and CMV-seropositive.

J is TRBJ1-2 and V is TRBV7-9; no clear D gene. Germline CDR1 and CDR2: SEHNR and FQNEAQ (reference sequence). This CDR3 contains 11 residues. V was cut by 3 bases and J by 10 bases, with 9 bases left in between. CDR3 region: CASSFNRNYTF. The CDR3 DNA reads TGTGCCAGCAGCTTTAATAGAAACTACACCTTC.

The chain has TRBV5-1 and TRBJ2-7, with 7 nucleotides matching TRBD2. CDR1 is SGHRS and CDR2 is YFSETQ in the germline V gene. With V trimmed by 4 bases and J by 2 bases, 12 bases remained unmatched. The CDR3 extends over 16 amino acids. This CDR3 reads CASSQGTMGGPYEQYF. The CDR3 DNA reads TGCGCCAGCAGCCAGGGTACGATGGGAGGGCCCTACGAGCAGTACTTC.

As concerns this clone: The sample has other DNA sequences that encode this CDR3 too. The chain links TRBV27 to TRBJ2-1, with TRBD2 matching over 7 bases. CDR3 length: 13 residues. CDR1 is MNHEY and CDR2 is SMNVEV in the germline V gene (reference sequence). Trimming removed 6 bases from V and 7 bases from J; junction bases left unmatched: 6. CDR3 in DNA: TGTGCCAGCAGCACCTTGGGGGGGAATGAGCAGTTCTTC. Its protein product is CASSTLGGNEQFF.

The J gene is TRBJ1-4, the V gene TRBV5-1, with TRBD1 matching 9 bases. V trimming: 4 bases; J trimming: 8 bases; junction bases outside the gene matches: 12. Per the germline V gene, CDR1 is SGHRS and CDR2 is YFSETQ. This CDR3 has 16 residues. CDR3 in amino acids: CASSRTGTGFSEKLFF. Here the CDR3 DNA reads TGCGCCAGCAGCCGGACGGGGACAGGGTTCAGCGAAAAACTGTTTTTT.

The chain carries TRBV2 and TRBJ2-7; a possible D gene is TRBD1 (6 bases). This CDR3 has 13 residues. Between the trimmed V and J ends, which lost 7 bases and 3 bases, there was a span of 13 bases. Per the germline V gene, CDR1 is SNHLY and CDR2 is FYNNEI. CDR3 nucleotide sequence: TGTGCCAGCAACTCCCAAGGGGGCTACGAGCAGTACTTC. This encodes CASNSQGGYEQYF.

This rearrangement joins TRBV5-1 to TRBJ1-2; no reliable D call. Germline lookup yields CDR1 SGHRS and CDR2 YFSETQ. V was cut by 1 base and J by 6 bases, with 13 bases left in between. The CDR3 totals 14 residues. CDR3 sequence reads: CASSLTTAINGYTF. Here the CDR3 DNA reads TGCGCCAGCAGCTTGACAACAGCCATTAATGGCTACACCTTC. The full variable domain, in which reference TRBV5-1 and TRBJ1-2 provide the parts outside the CDR3, is KAGVTQTPRYLIKTRGQQVTLSCSPISGHRSVSWYQQTPGQGLQFLFEYFSETQRNKGNFPGRFSGRQFSNSRSEMNVSTLELGDSALYLCASSLTTAINGYTFGSGTRLTVV.

The chain recombines TRBV30 with TRBJ2-5, with 8 bases lining up with TRBD1. CDR1 GTSNPN and CDR2 SVGIG come from the germline V gene (reference sequence). This CDR3 region has 12 residues. The junction had 1 base not matched to a gene; V was cut back by 6 bases and J by 1 base. The CDR3 coding sequence is TGTGCCTGTGGACAGGGCCAAGAGACCCAGTACTTC. It is translated as CACGQGQETQYF. The full variable domain, its missing parts supplied by reference TRBV30 and TRBJ2-5, is SQTIHQWPATLVQPVGSPLSLECTVEGTSNPNLYWYRQAAGRGLQLLFYSVGIGQISSEVPQNLSASRPQDRQFILSSKKLLLSDSGFYLCACGQGQETQYFGPGTRLLVL.

The chain employs TRBV2 and TRBJ1-1; D might be TRBD1 (5 bases). The V end lost 6 bases, the J end lost 8 bases, and 13 bases lay between the germline ends. Germline V gene data show CDR1 as SNHLY and CDR2 as FYNNEI. The CDR3 is 12 amino acids. CDR3 bases: TGTGCCAGCAGAAATATCGGGGGGGAAGCTTTCTTT. Amino acid sequence: CASRNIGGEAFF.

This clone was detected a few times. This rearrangement joins TRBV4-2 to TRBJ2-7; weak D call: TRBD1 (5 bases). V was clipped by 0 bases and J by 2 bases, with 8 bases between them. The CDR3 consists of 14 residues. Germline V CDR1 and CDR2: LGHNA, YNFKEQ. CDR3 DNA sequence: TGTGCCAGCAGCCAAGAAGTGGACACCTACGAGCAGTACTTC. Its protein is CASSQEVDTYEQYF.

The J gene is TRBJ2-3, the V gene TRBV6-1; D is possibly TRBD2 (5 bases). Trimming took off 4 bases at V and 1 base at J, with 9 bases between the two ends. The CDR3 totals 14 residues. Germline CDR1 is MNHNS and CDR2 is SASEGT. The CDR3 sequence is CASSVGSGTDTQYF. DNA for the CDR3: TGTGCCAGCAGTGTGGGGAGTGGCACAGATACGCAGTATTTT.

This clone was seen just once. At one end the junction does not follow the germline gene, possibly because of a read error. The V gene is TRBV7-9, the J gene TRBJ2-2; no definite D call. The CDR3 spans 12 residues. Germline CDR1 SEHNR, CDR2 FQNEAQ (reference sequence). CDR3 residues: CSSSQRAGELFF. The CDR3 region has the DNA TGTTCCAGCAGCCAACGGGCCGGGGAGCTGTTTTTT.

V is TRBV19 and J is TRBJ1-3; 7 bases map to TRBD1. The germline CDR1 and CDR2 sequences are LNHDA and SQIVND (reference sequence). V lost 6 bases and J lost 2; bases outside the gene matches: 7. The CDR3 extends over 15 amino acids. The CDR3 sequence is CASRPTGQTGNTIYF. In nucleotides, the CDR3 is TGTGCCAGTAGACCTACGGGACAGACTGGAAACACCATATATTTT.

This chain joins TRBV28 and TRBJ2-1; D not resolved. Germline V lookup: CDR1 MDHEN, CDR2 SYDVKM. The V and J ends lost 3 bases and 12 bases respectively, with 12 bases between them. This CDR3 comprises 12 residues. CDR3 sequence: CASSLVRNRQFF. CDR3 bases: TGTGCCAGCAGTTTGGTCAGGAACAGGCAGTTCTTC. The full variable domain, its missing parts supplied by reference TRBV28 and TRBJ2-1, is DVKVTQSSRYLVKRTGEKVFLECVQDMDHENMFWYRQDPGLGLRLIYFSYDVKMKEKGDIPEGYSVSREKKERFSLILESASTNQTSMYLCASSLVRNRQFFGPGTRLTVL.

This clone appeared a few times. This sequence joins TRBV6-6 and TRBJ2-7; TRBD1 matches at 10 bases. The length of the CDR3 is 15 residues. In germline, CDR1 is MNHNY, CDR2 SVGAGI (reference sequence). V shed 0 bases and J 5 bases; nucleotides not matched to a gene: 4. The CDR3 spells CASSYSGTGANEQYF. The CDR3, as DNA: TGTGCCAGCAGTTACTCAGGGACAGGGGCTAACGAGCAGTACTTC.

The V and J genes are TRBV5-4 and TRBJ2-1, with TRBD2 matching over 9 bases. Germline V CDR1 and CDR2: SGHNT, YYREEE (reference sequence). The V and J ends lost 4 bases and 7 bases, in that order; junction bases with no gene match: 9. This CDR3 is built from 15 residues. The DNA for the CDR3 is TGTGCCAGCAGCCCAAGCGGGAGGCTAGGAAATGAGCAGTTCTTC. This sequence encodes CASSPSGRLGNEQFF.

The CDR3 region has the DNA TGCGCCAGCAGCTTGAAAGGACTAGCGGGAAGAGGCACAGATACGCAGTATTTT. As protein: CASSLKGLAGRGTDTQYF. The V gene is TRBV5-1, the J gene TRBJ2-3; 12 bases are a match to TRBD2. The V and J ends lost 1 base and 1 base, in that order; junction bases with no gene match: 7. Per germline, CDR1 SGHRS and CDR2 YFSETQ. The CDR3 covers 18 residues.

This clone appeared a few times. In the same sample, other DNA sequences code for this CDR3. The CDR3 bases are TGTGCCAGCAGCCCAGGGGGCTCTGGCTATGGCTACACCTTC. Translated: CASSPGGSGYGYTF. The V call is TRBV6-6, the J call TRBJ1-2, with 8 bases fitting TRBD1. Germline values: CDR1 MNHNY, CDR2 SVGAGI (reference sequence). This CDR3 is 14 amino acids long. V dropped 6 bases and J dropped 4; count of bases not matched to a gene: 7.

The J gene is TRBJ2-7, the V gene TRBV11-2; D remains unclear. The V end lost 0 bases, the J end lost 0 bases, and 9 bases lay between the germline ends. Germline V gives CDR1 SGHAT, CDR2 FQNNGV. The CDR3 loop spans 15 amino acids. CDR3 coding DNA: TGTGCCAGCAGCTTAGAACCGATCGGCTCCTACGAGCAGTACTTC. As protein: CASSLEPIGSYEQYF.

The V call is TRBV5-6, the J call TRBJ1-5; 8 bases fit TRBD1. The ends lost 4 bases at V and 2 bases at J; junction bases unmatched: 8. CDR1 is SGHDT, CDR2 YYEEEE, per germline. This CDR3 comprises 16 residues. CDR3 nucleotide sequence: TGTGCCAGCAGCCGGGCAGGGGGCAGGGGCAATCAGCCCCAGCATTTT. Translated: CASSRAGGRGNQPQHF.

J is TRBJ2-1 and V is TRBV27; TRBD2 matches at 11 bases. With 8 bases clipped from V and 7 bases from J, the junction kept 19 bases outside the gene matches. The V gene's germline CDR1 is MNHEY and CDR2 SMNVEV (reference sequence). The CDR3 runs to 18 residues. The CDR3 DNA reads as TGTGCCAGCGCGTCCCGGACTAGCGGGCCCACAAGGGTAAATGAGCAGTTCTTC. Amino acids: CASASRTSGPTRVNEQFF.

The V and J genes are TRBV28 and TRBJ2-1; D possibly corresponds to TRBD1 (5 bases). The CDR3 has 12 residues. Trimming stripped 10 bases from V and 6 bases from J, with 13 bases between. The V gene's germline CDR1 is MDHEN and CDR2 SYDVKM. The CDR3 loop reads CATSGGANEQFF. The DNA for the CDR3 is TGTGCCACCTCAGGTGGGGCCAATGAGCAGTTCTTC.

This chain uses TRBV4-1 with TRBJ1-2; possible D gene TRBD1, 6 bases. The CDR3 contains 14 residues. Germline CDR1 reads MGHRA; CDR2 reads YSYEKL. V dropped 0 bases and J dropped 4 bases, with 9 bases sitting between them. CDR3 residues: CASSQDQGSYGYTF. The CDR3 DNA follows: TGCGCCAGCAGCCAAGATCAGGGGTCCTATGGCTACACCTTC.

V usage is TRBV5-1 and J usage is TRBJ1-2; TRBD1 matches 7 bases. The germline V gene encodes CDR1 SGHRS and CDR2 YFSETQ. J was trimmed by 3 bases and V by 4 bases; bases with no gene match: 9. This CDR3 has 15 residues. The CDR3 region is CASSSTGAGDYGYTF. The CDR3 nucleotides are TGCGCCAGCAGCAGCACAGGGGCCGGCGACTATGGCTACACCTTC. The complete variable domain, with remaining parts taken from reference TRBV5-1 and TRBJ1-2, reads KAGVTQTPRYLIKTRGQQVTLSCSPISGHRSVSWYQQTPGQGLQFLFEYFSETQRNKGNFPGRFSGRQFSNSRSEMNVSTLELGDSALYLCASSSTGAGDYGYTFGSGTRLTVV.

This rearrangement joins TRBV5-1 to TRBJ2-3; 14 nucleotides match TRBD2. CDR1 SGHRS and CDR2 YFSETQ come from the germline V gene. Trimming took 8 bases from V and 2 from J; bases not matched to a gene: 19. CDR3 length equals 20 residues. CDR3 DNA sequence: TGCGCCAGTACCGCAGGGACTAGCGGGAGTCCGTATCGGCCCACAGATACGCAGTATTTT. Translating it yields CASTAGTSGSPYRPTDTQYF. The full variable domain, in which reference TRBV5-1 and TRBJ2-3 provide the parts outside the CDR3, is KAGVTQTPRYLIKTRGQQVTLSCSPISGHRSVSWYQQTPGQGLQFLFEYFSETQRNKGNFPGRFSGRQFSNSRSEMNVSTLELGDSALYLCASTAGTSGSPYRPTDTQYFGPGTRLTVL.

The chain couples TRBV5-1 to TRBJ1-3; the D is unclear. The germline V and J ends were trimmed by 2 bases and 0 bases, with 6 bases remaining between them. CDR3 length: 14 residues. Germline V lookup: CDR1 SGHRS, CDR2 YFSETQ. The CDR3 protein is CASSLATSGNTIYF. In nucleotides, the CDR3 is TGCGCCAGCAGCTTAGCTACCTCTGGAAACACCATATATTTT.

V usage is TRBV6-1 and J usage is TRBJ2-3, with D perhaps matching TRBD2 (7 bases). The CDR3 covers 15 residues. Germline loops: CDR1 MNHNS, CDR2 SASEGT. With 3 bases removed from V and 4 bases from J, the gap between germline ends came to 14 bases. The CDR3 nucleotides read TGTGCCAGCAGTGAGGGGGGGCTCGGGGCAGATACGCAGTATTTT. It encodes CASSEGGLGADTQYF.

V usage is TRBV7-6 and J usage is TRBJ2-2; maybe TRBD2 (6 bases). The germline gives CDR1 SGHVS, CDR2 FNYEAQ. This CDR3 spans 15 amino acids. Trimming took off 1 base at V and 7 bases at J, with 13 bases between the two ends. CDR3 DNA sequence: TGTGCCAGCAGCTTAGGGAGGGCTGGCGTCGGGGAGCTGTTTTTT. Translation gives CASSLGRAGVGELFF. The whole variable domain, filled in from reference TRBV7-6 and TRBJ2-2, reads GAGVSQSPRYKVTKRGQDVALRCDPISGHVSLYWYRQALGQGPEFLTYFNYEAQQDKSGLPNDRFSAERPEGSISTLTIQRTEQRDSAMYRCASSLGRAGVGELFFGEGSRLTVL.

The chain couples TRBV10-3 to TRBJ1-2; no clear D. The germline V gene encodes CDR1 ENHRY and CDR2 SYGVKD. Trimming stripped 7 bases from V and 2 bases from J, with 14 bases between. The CDR3 is made up of 14 amino acids. The CDR3 nucleotides read TGTGCCATCACGATAGACCAGAGGAACTATGGCTACACCTTC. As protein: CAITIDQRNYGYTF.

This clone was counted a single time. This chain connects TRBV30 to TRBJ1-5, with 8 positions matching TRBD1. The CDR3 consists of 13 residues. Germline V gene data show CDR1 as GTSNPN and CDR2 as SVGIG (reference sequence). Losses at the gene ends were 5 bases for V and 4 bases for J; bases not matched to a gene: 4. DNA for the CDR3: TGTGCCTGGGGACAGGGAGGGAATCAGCCCCAGCATTTT. As protein: CAWGQGGNQPQHF.

J is TRBJ1-2 and V is TRBV11-2; possible D gene TRBD1, 6 bases. This CDR3 comprises 15 residues. Trimming shortened V by 0 bases and J by 4 bases, and 12 bases separated the two germline ends. In germline, CDR1 is SGHAT, CDR2 FQNNGV. The DNA for the CDR3 is TGTGCCAGCAGCTTAGATCTAGGGACACCCTATGGCTACACCTTC. Its protein is CASSLDLGTPYGYTF.